The 10 T cell receptor beta chains in this list originate from one sample, sequenced in a study of cytotoxic CD8 clonotypes in ibrutinib-treated CLL. Clones were read by immunoSEQ multiplex PCR, and TCRdb kept only the in-frame ones, dropping some. The sample carries about 84,000 clones, about 86% recorded once. This specimen consisted of PBMCs, obtained before ibrutinib treatment. The source is a human donor with chronic lymphocytic leukemia.

This chain links TRBV29-1 with TRBJ1-2, with TRBD1 matching 10 bases. The V gene end was trimmed by 7 bases and the J gene end by 8 bases; junction bases not matched to a gene: 10. Per germline, CDR1 SQVTM and CDR2 ANQGSEA. This CDR3 comprises 13 residues. The CDR3 region is CSAPGTGDYGYTF. The CDR3, as DNA: TGCAGCGCTCCCGGGACAGGGGATTACGGCTACACCTTC.

This clone showed up just once. This chain connects TRBV11-3 to TRBJ2-7; 8 positions match TRBD1. V lost 5 bases, J lost 9 bases, and 15 bases stayed unmatched. The CDR3 has 15 amino acids. Germline loops: CDR1 SGHNT, CDR2 YENEEA. CDR3 protein: CASSPRDRPSGGQYF. In nucleotides, the CDR3 is TGTGCCAGCAGCCCTAGGGACAGGCCATCCGGGGGGCAGTACTTC.

In this sample, this clone turned up once. The chain uses TRBV5-3 and TRBJ1-1; D is ambiguous. TRBV5-3 is assigned to the ORF class and has an uncertain function. Between the trimmed V and J ends, which lost 4 bases and 1 base, there was a span of 11 bases. CDR3 length equals 14 residues. This CDR3 is CARSGLQKNTEAFF. As DNA, the CDR3 is TGTGCCAGAAGCGGACTACAGAAGAACACTGAAGCTTTCTTT.

This chain connects TRBV4-3 to TRBJ2-5; D possibly corresponds to TRBD2 (5 bases). There are 15 residues in the CDR3. Germline V CDR1 and CDR2: LGHNA, YSLEER. V shed 4 bases and J shed 2 bases, with 14 bases lying between them. CDR3 coding DNA: TGCGCCAGCAGCCCAGAGAGCGGAGATCAAGAGACCCAGTACTTC. Translation gives CASSPESGDQETQYF.

The genes are TRBV10-3 and TRBJ2-7, with TRBD1 matching 7 bases. The CDR3 has 15 amino acids. CDR1 and CDR2 (germline): ENHRY, SYGVKD. Unmatched junction bases numbered 10, after V lost 2 bases and J lost 6 bases. CDR3 amino acids: CAISEEAGGLPEQYF. In DNA form, the CDR3 reads TGTGCCATCAGTGAGGAGGCAGGGGGTCTCCCCGAGCAGTACTTC.

The chain uses TRBV7-2 and TRBJ2-1; D possibly corresponds to TRBD1 (5 bases). Deletions cut 7 bases from V and 0 bases from J, with 10 bases between. This CDR3 is built from 14 residues. CDR1 is SGHTA, CDR2 FQGNSA, per germline. CDR3 residues: CASNRPYSYNEQFF. The CDR3 nucleotides read TGTGCCAGCAACAGGCCATACTCCTACAATGAGCAGTTCTTC. Complete variable domain (other parts from reference TRBV7-2 and TRBJ2-1): GAGVSQSPSNKVTEKGKDVELRCDPISGHTALYWYRQSLGQGLEFLIYFQGNSAPDKSGLPSDRFSAERTGGSVSTLTIQRTQQEDSAVYLCASNRPYSYNEQFFGPGTRLTVL.

The chain joins TRBV19 to TRBJ2-2; D gene ambiguous. V lost 3 bases to trimming and J lost 5 bases, with 13 bases between them. This CDR3 spans 15 amino acids. CDR1 is LNHDA, CDR2 SQIVND, per germline (reference sequence). CDR3 nucleotides: TGTGCCAGTAGTATGGCGCAGTTGTTTACCGGGGAGCTGTTTTTT. Encoded protein: CASSMAQLFTGELFF.

This clone was seen only a few times. The CDR3 coding sequence is TGTGCCAGCAGCGTAGGGGACAGCAACAATCAGCCCCAGCATTTT. It yields the protein CASSVGDSNNQPQHF. This chain uses TRBV9 with TRBJ1-5; 7 nucleotides align to TRBD1. Germline loops: CDR1 SGDLS, CDR2 YYNGEE. This CDR3 is built from 15 residues. Trimming cost V 0 bases and J 3 bases; bases outside gene matches: 3.

The CDR3 here is CATSREHQGNSYNEQFF. The CDR3 bases are TGTGCCACCAGCAGAGAGCACCAGGGAAACTCCTACAATGAGCAGTTCTTC. The J gene is TRBJ2-1, the V gene TRBV15; a weak D match, TRBD1 (5 bases). V lost 0 bases and J 0 bases, leaving 12 bases between the germline ends. Germline-derived CDR1 and CDR2 are LNHNV and YYDKDF (reference sequence). The CDR3 sequence is 17 residues long.

This chain uses TRBV7-9 with TRBJ1-5, with a weak D call TRBD1 (5 bases). CDR1 is SEHNR, CDR2 FQNEAQ, per germline (reference sequence). V lost 2 bases and J 0 bases, leaving 17 bases between the germline ends. This CDR3 is built from 18 residues. CDR3 coding DNA: TGTGCCAGCAGCTTATGGCAGGGTTCGGGGTATAGCAATCAGCCCCAGCATTTT. It encodes CASSLWQGSGYSNQPQHF. Full variable domain (outside the CDR3, taken from reference TRBV7-9 and TRBJ1-5): DTGVSQNPRHKITKRGQNVTFRCDPISEHNRLYWYRQTLGQGPEFLTYFQNEAQLEKSRLLSDRFSAERPKGSFSTLEIQRTEQGDSAMYLCASSLWQGSGYSNQPQHFGDGTRLSIL.